A selection of T cell receptor beta chains follows, all from one sample in a study of blood T cell repertoires in COVID-19. Produced via immunoSEQ multiplex PCR; TCRdb's table is partial and in-frame only. The sample has about 280,000 clones; 85% to 90% are singletons. The specimen was peripheral blood. These receptors were collected from a human donor in a cohort sampled during active COVID-19. Each CDR3 is given with its conserved first and last residue. Fields, in order: D gene, V gene, J gene, clone size, CDR3 protein, CDR3 DNA. A D gene is named only where the DNA matches it firmly. Clone size is stated in some rows and not others, as once, few, many or a class when expanded.

>.|TRBV3-1/TRBV3-2|TRBJ1-2|.
CASSQNGARGYTF
TGTGCCAGCAGCCAAAATGGGGCAAGAGGCTACACCTTC
>.|TRBV18|TRBJ2-6|once
CASSPRETSGANVLTF
TGTGCCAGCTCACCACGGGAGACCTCTGGGGCCAACGTCCTGACTTTC
>TRBD2|TRBV6-5|TRBJ2-2|.
CASKVDLAGGGELFF
TGTGCCAGCAAGGTCGACCTAGCGGGTGGAGGGGAGCTGTTTTTT
>.|TRBV12-3/TRBV12-4|TRBJ2-3|.
CASSFVATQYF
TGTGCCAGCAGTTTTGTGGCTACGCAGTATTTT
>.|TRBV3-1/TRBV3-2|TRBJ2-1|.
CASSTPRLHAYNEQFF
TGTGCCAGCAGCACCCCGCGACTACACGCCTACAATGAGCAGTTCTTC
>TRBD2|TRBV9|TRBJ2-1|.
CASSATSGSGNEQFF
TGTGCCAGCAGCGCTACTAGCGGGAGCGGGAATGAGCAGTTCTTC
>.|TRBV24-1|TRBJ2-3|.
CATSDTDGLTDTQYF
TGTGCCACCAGTGATACGGACGGACTCACAGATACGCAGTATTTT
>.|TRBV7-2|TRBJ2-3|.
CASSQGVGGRLGTQYF
TGTGCCAGCAGCCAGGGGGTCGGCGGGAGGTTAGGTACGCAGTATTTT
>.|TRBV7-2|TRBJ1-3|.
CASSLGVVAAGNTIYF
TGTGCCAGCAGCTTAGGGGTAGTAGCGGCTGGAAACACCATATATTTT
>.|TRBV27|TRBJ2-3|.
CASSLGQGKDTQYF
TGTGCCAGCAGTTTAGGGCAGGGTAAAGATACGCAGTATTTT
>.|TRBV27|TRBJ2-3|.
CASSPDWADTQYF
TGTGCCAGCAGTCCAGACTGGGCAGATACGCAGTATTTT
>TRBD2|TRBV30|TRBJ2-3|.
CATGTSGRADTQYF
TGTGCCACCGGGACTAGCGGGAGAGCAGATACGCAGTATTTT
>TRBD2|TRBV7-2|TRBJ2-1|.
CASSPRPTSDEQFF
TGTGCCAGCAGCCCCCGACCGACTAGCGATGAGCAGTTCTTC